The 32 T cell receptor beta chains below all came from one sample that was sequenced in a study of human T cells and chemical hapten exposure. TCRdb independently ran MiXCR on the RACE reads; one entry per CDR3 protein. Altogether 95,000 to 100,000 distinct CDR3 sequences are present, roughly an eighth being singletons, with the ten largest covering 2% to 2.5%. Time point in this sample: patch test 1, 2 weeks after DPC sensitization. Treatment denoted: therapeutic diphenylcyclopropenone sensitization with weekly scalp DPC. Material: whole blood, obtained in connection with sensitization to the hapten diphenylcyclopropenone (DPC). The receptors derive from a woman aged 40 to 50 with alopecia areata. Some clones in this sample may be carry-over from other donors' samples.

This clonotype has a count of ten or more. The chain carries TRBV20-1 and TRBJ2-5; weak D call: TRBD2 (6 bases). V shed 6 bases and J shed 1 base, with 6 bases lying between them. The CDR3 has 11 residues. Germline loops: CDR1 DFQATT, CDR2 SNEGSKA (reference sequence). CDR3 sequence: CSAGGQETQYF. For the CDR3, the DNA is TGCAGTGCGGGGGGCCAAGAGACCCAGTACTTC.

This clonotype has just a few counts. This chain links TRBV19 with TRBJ2-1; TRBD1 agrees at 11 bases. V trimming: 5 bases; J trimming: 7 bases; junction bases outside the gene matches: 7. The CDR3 is made up of 15 amino acids. The germline gives CDR1 LNHDA, CDR2 SQIVND (reference sequence). CDR3 protein: CASSAYRDRGNEQFF. For the CDR3, the DNA is TGTGCCAGTAGTGCATACCGGGACAGGGGGAATGAGCAGTTCTTC.

The table lists this clonotype with a few counts. The chain employs TRBV6-6 and TRBJ1-2; D call uncertain. The V end lost 7 bases, the J end lost 5 bases, and 8 bases lay between the germline ends. Per germline, CDR1 MNHNY and CDR2 SVGAGI (reference sequence). The length of the CDR3 is 11 residues. As DNA, the CDR3 is TGTGCCAGCACCAAGGATTATGGCTACACCTTC. Its protein is CASTKDYGYTF.

This clonotype was seen a few times. This sequence joins TRBV5-6 and TRBJ1-1; D is possibly TRBD1 (5 bases). Trimming pared 4 bases from V and 4 bases from J, leaving 14 bases between. CDR1 is SGHDT, CDR2 YYEEEE, per germline. The CDR3 loop spans 14 amino acids. The CDR3 region has the DNA TGTGCCAGCAGCCGCTCCCGGGGGTCCACTGAAGCTTTCTTT. Protein product: CASSRSRGSTEAFF.

There are many counts of this clonotype. The chain joins TRBV7-9 to TRBJ2-7; 8 bases agree with TRBD2. The V gene end was trimmed by 1 base and the J gene end by 7 bases; junction bases not matched to a gene: 6. Looked up from germline, CDR1 is SEHNR and CDR2 is FQNEAQ (reference sequence). There are 14 residues in the CDR3. Here the CDR3 reads CASSLGTSRREQYF. CDR3 coding DNA: TGTGCCAGCAGCTTAGGGACTAGCCGCCGGGAGCAGTACTTC.

This clonotype was recorded many times. The rearrangement uses TRBV4-1 and TRBJ2-7; 14 bases are a match to TRBD2. The germline V gene has CDR1 MGHRA and CDR2 YSYEKL. The CDR3 runs to 18 residues. Trimming cost V 0 bases and J 3 bases; bases outside gene matches: 7. The CDR3 DNA reads TGCGCCAGCAGCCAAGATCAGGGACTAGCGGGAGTTCTCTACGAGCAGTACTTC. It translates to CASSQDQGLAGVLYEQYF.

This clonotype was detected only a few times. This chain connects TRBV7-6 to TRBJ2-2, with D perhaps assigned TRBD1 or TRBD2 (5 bases each). The CDR3 is 16 residues long. The germline V gene encodes CDR1 SGHVS and CDR2 FNYEAQ. Trimming removed 2 bases from V and 0 bases from J, with 10 bases in between. Here the CDR3 reads CASSLSGHANTGELFF. The CDR3 DNA sequence: TGTGCCAGCAGCTTAAGCGGACACGCGAACACCGGGGAGCTGTTTTTT.

The V and J genes are TRBV12-3 or TRBV12-4 and TRBJ2-3; the D is unclear. This CDR3 has 13 amino acids. Trimming pared 7 bases from V and 4 bases from J, leaving 12 bases between. The CDR3, as DNA: TGTGCCAGCACCGTCGGCGCGGCAGATACGCAGTATTTT. It codes for CASTVGAADTQYF.

The chain uses TRBV7-9 and TRBJ1-6; D is unclear. Trimming pared 2 bases from V and 10 bases from J, leaving 12 bases between. This CDR3 comprises 14 residues. The germline V gene has CDR1 SEHNR and CDR2 FQNEAQ (reference sequence). The CDR3 bases are TGTGCCAGCAGCTTAATGGGAGCTCAATCACCCCTCCACTTT. Translation: CASSLMGAQSPLHF.

This chain connects TRBV7-2 to TRBJ1-6; no definite D call. The CDR3 runs to 14 residues. The V end was cut by 3 bases, the J end by 10 bases, with 13 bases between. CDR1 and CDR2 (germline): SGHTA, FQGNSA. The CDR3 DNA reads as TGTGCCAGCAGCTTCGGATCAACCGGGTCACCCCTCCACTTT. Translation gives CASSFGSTGSPLHF.

This clonotype has more than one count but fewer than ten. The chain has TRBV6-2 or TRBV6-3 and TRBJ1-1; maybe TRBD1 (5 bases). V dropped 1 base and J dropped 0 bases, with 18 bases sitting between them. This CDR3 has 18 amino acids. Germline V gene data show CDR1 as MNHEY and CDR2 as SVGEGT. The CDR3 region has the DNA TGTGCCAGCAGTTACTTTGGGACTTCGAACTTGATGAACACTGAAGCTTTCTTT. The encoded protein is CASSYFGTSNLMNTEAFF.

The chain uses TRBV7-9 and TRBJ2-5; D is uncertain. This CDR3 has 15 amino acids. V lost 1 base and J 2 bases, leaving 11 bases between the germline ends. Germline V gene data show CDR1 as SEHNR and CDR2 as FQNEAQ (reference sequence). For the CDR3, the DNA is TGTGCCAGCAGCTTAGGGAGTTCCCTTCAAGAGACCCAGTACTTC. Translation gives CASSLGSSLQETQYF.

The table lists this clonotype with a few counts. The chain has TRBV28 and TRBJ2-1, with D tentatively TRBD1 or TRBD2 (5 bases each). Trimming took 5 bases from V and 8 from J, leaving 16 bases between them. The CDR3 runs 14 residues. The V gene's germline CDR1 is MDHEN and CDR2 SYDVKM. Here the CDR3 reads CASSLGTTRHEQFF. The CDR3 DNA reads TGTGCCAGCAGTCTCGGGACCACCAGGCATGAGCAGTTCTTC.

The CDR3 spells CASSKDRVVNTIYF. The CDR3 DNA reads as TGTGCCAGCAGCAAGGACAGGGTCGTGAACACCATATATTTT. The gene calls are TRBV5-4 and TRBJ1-3, with 8 bases lining up with TRBD1. The V gene end was trimmed by 4 bases and the J gene end by 7 bases; junction bases not matched to a gene: 7. CDR1 is SGHNT, CDR2 YYREEE, per germline (reference sequence). The CDR3 is 14 residues long.

This clonotype was picked up many times. CDR3: CASIKGQSNSPLHF. The CDR3 coding sequence is TGTGCCAGCATTAAGGGACAGAGTAATTCACCCCTCCACTTT. This chain links TRBV28 with TRBJ1-6, with 7 nucleotides matching TRBD1. Per the germline V gene, CDR1 is MDHEN and CDR2 is SYDVKM. Trimming cost V 7 bases and J 6 bases; bases outside gene matches: 6. CDR3 size: 14 residues. Drawing the rest from reference TRBV28 and TRBJ1-6, the complete variable domain is DVKVTQSSRYLVKRTGEKVFLECVQDMDHENMFWYRQDPGLGLRLIYFSYDVKMKEKGDIPEGYSVSREKKERFSLILESASTNQTSMYLCASIKGQSNSPLHFGNGTRLTVT.

This clonotype was counted many times. The V and J genes are TRBV7-2 and TRBJ1-5, with D hard to call. There are 13 residues in the CDR3. CDR1 is SGHTA, CDR2 FQGNSA, per germline. Trimming took off 5 bases at V and 4 bases at J, with 9 bases between the two ends. The CDR3 reads CASSIGPNQPQHF. The CDR3 nucleotides are TGTGCCAGCAGCATCGGACCGAATCAGCCCCAGCATTTT.

This chain uses TRBV6-1 with TRBJ1-6, with D hard to call. The germline gives CDR1 MNHNS, CDR2 SASEGT. This CDR3 contains 16 residues. V lost 0 bases to trimming and J lost 8 bases, with 14 bases between them. CDR3 region: CASSEAAGPNYSPLHF. The DNA for the CDR3 is TGTGCCAGCAGTGAAGCTGCGGGCCCTAATTATTCACCCCTCCACTTT.

In this sample, this clonotype turned up a few times. J is TRBJ2-3 and V is TRBV29-1; a possible D gene is TRBD1 (6 bases). Germline V lookup: CDR1 SQVTM, CDR2 ANQGSEA. With 7 bases removed from V and 0 bases from J, the gap between germline ends came to 14 bases. The CDR3 length is 14 residues. DNA of the CDR3: TGCAGCGCCCGGACAGAAGATAGCACAGATACGCAGTATTTT. Amino acids: CSARTEDSTDTQYF.

This chain links TRBV7-9 with TRBJ2-3; a weak D match, TRBD2 (5 bases). This CDR3 spans 14 amino acids. V was pared by 3 bases and J by 4 bases, with 11 bases between. Looked up from germline, CDR1 is SEHNR and CDR2 is FQNEAQ (reference sequence). The CDR3 DNA is TGTGCCAGCAGCTTGGGGTTCGGGGCAGATACGCAGTATTTT. Its translation is CASSLGFGADTQYF.

This chain links TRBV6-6 with TRBJ2-5, with D hard to call. The CDR3 has 11 amino acids. Germline V gene sequence: CDR1 MNHNY, CDR2 SVGAGI (reference sequence). V shed 5 bases and J shed 7 bases, with 8 bases lying between them. CDR3 amino acids: CASSPARTQYF. CDR3 DNA: TGTGCCAGCAGTCCGGCGAGGACCCAGTACTTC.

V usage is TRBV5-1 and J usage is TRBJ2-2; D unresolved. Germline CDR1 reads SGHRS; CDR2 reads YFSETQ. V was shortened by 2 bases and J by 4 bases, with 9 bases between the two germline ends. The CDR3 totals 14 residues. Here the CDR3 DNA reads TGCGCCAGCAGCTTTGACCAAAGCACCGGGGAGCTGTTTTTT. Translated, it gives CASSFDQSTGELFF.

There are a few counts of this clonotype. The V gene is TRBV20-1, the J gene TRBJ1-6; TRBD1 agrees at 8 bases. The germline V gene has CDR1 DFQATT and CDR2 SNEGSKA (reference sequence). Unmatched junction bases numbered 11, after V lost 6 bases and J lost 7 bases. The CDR3 is 15 amino acids. The CDR3 DNA reads TGCAGTGCCGACCCGACAGGGGCTAGAAATTCACCCCTCCACTTT. Its translation is CSADPTGARNSPLHF.

This clonotype was counted a few times. The chain links TRBV4-1 to TRBJ2-5; tentatively, D is TRBD1 (5 bases). V lost 1 base to trimming and J lost 5 bases, with 8 bases between them. The germline V gene encodes CDR1 MGHRA and CDR2 YSYEKL. The CDR3 is 13 amino acids. CDR3: CASSQGRAETQYF. The CDR3 DNA follows: TGCGCCAGCAGCCAAGGCAGGGCTGAGACCCAGTACTTC.

At least ten counts were recorded for this clonotype. This sequence joins TRBV30 and TRBJ1-5; the D gene is possibly TRBD1 (6 bases). The CDR3 extends over 14 amino acids. V shed 0 bases and J shed 10 bases, with 16 bases lying between them. Germline V gene sequence: CDR1 GTSNPN, CDR2 SVGIG (reference sequence). The chain's CDR3 is CAWSVNTGSSPQHF. The CDR3 DNA reads TGTGCCTGGAGTGTAAATACAGGGAGTTCCCCCCAGCATTTT.

This clonotype was seen a few times. The chain joins TRBV4-2 to TRBJ1-2, with a tentative D call TRBD1 (6 bases). In germline, CDR1 is LGHNA, CDR2 YNFKEQ. Between the trimmed V and J ends, which lost 3 bases and 4 bases, there was a span of 6 bases. The CDR3 is made up of 12 amino acids. The CDR3 coding sequence is TGTGCCAGCAGCCAGGGGGCCTATGGCTACACCTTC. As protein: CASSQGAYGYTF.

The chain uses TRBV28 and TRBJ1-2; no reliable D call. Trimming took 4 bases from V and 5 from J, leaving 11 bases between them. Germline values: CDR1 MDHEN, CDR2 SYDVKM. The CDR3 totals 13 residues. The DNA for the CDR3 is TGTGCCAGCAGTTCGGTAAATGAGTATGGCTACACCTTC. Its protein is CASSSVNEYGYTF.

This clonotype has more than one count but fewer than ten. The rearrangement uses TRBV5-1 and TRBJ1-1, with no clear D. Between the trimmed V and J ends, which lost 3 bases and 5 bases, there was a span of 11 bases. Per germline, CDR1 SGHRS and CDR2 YFSETQ. The length of the CDR3 is 13 residues. The CDR3 DNA follows: TGCGCCAGCAGCTCGACGAGGTGGACTGAAGCTTTCTTT. It specifies CASSSTRWTEAFF.

This clonotype was seen at least ten times. The J gene is TRBJ2-1, the V gene TRBV29-1; 14 bases are shared with TRBD2. V lost 3 bases, J lost 6 bases, and 10 bases stayed unmatched. Germline V gives CDR1 SQVTM, CDR2 ANQGSEA. The CDR3 runs 17 residues. CDR3 protein: CSVDGTSGSLIGNEQFF. The CDR3 DNA follows: TGCAGCGTTGATGGGACTAGCGGGAGTTTAATCGGCAATGAGCAGTTCTTC.

The V call is TRBV29-1, the J call TRBJ2-3; D is unresolved. This CDR3 has 12 amino acids. The V gene lost 4 bases and the J gene lost 0 bases, with 5 bases spanning the gap. CDR1 and CDR2 (germline): SQVTM, ANQGSEA. In DNA form, the CDR3 reads TGCAGCGTTGCGGTTAGCACAGATACGCAGTATTTT. It yields the protein CSVAVSTDTQYF.

This chain links TRBV7-8 with TRBJ2-1, with a tentative D call TRBD1 (6 bases). With 5 bases removed from V and 0 bases from J, the gap between germline ends came to 11 bases. CDR1 and CDR2 (germline): SGHVS, FQNEAQ. The CDR3 is 15 amino acids. CDR3 in DNA: TGTGCCAGCAGCCCCCAACAGGGCTCCTACAATGAGCAGTTCTTC. As protein: CASSPQQGSYNEQFF. Full variable domain (missing parts from reference TRBV7-8 and TRBJ2-1): GAGVSQSPRYKVAKRGQDVALRCDPISGHVSLFWYQQALGQGPEFLTYFQNEAQLDKSGLPSDRFFAERPEGSVSTLKIQRTQQEDSAVYLCASSPQQGSYNEQFFGPGTRLTVL.

This clonotype was seen at least ten times. This sequence joins TRBV7-9 and TRBJ2-2; the D is unclear. Germline CDR1 is SEHNR and CDR2 is FQNEAQ (reference sequence). Deletions cut 1 base from V and 4 bases from J, with 10 bases between. CDR3 length equals 15 residues. The CDR3 loop is CASSLVLAVTGELFF. The CDR3 nucleotides read TGTGCCAGCAGCTTAGTTTTGGCAGTCACCGGGGAGCTGTTTTTT.

This clonotype was observed a few times. The V call is TRBV7-8, the J call TRBJ2-7; D perhaps matches TRBD1 (6 bases). The V gene's germline CDR1 is SGHVS and CDR2 FQNEAQ. Trimming took off 5 bases at V and 0 bases at J, with 23 bases between the two ends. The CDR3 loop spans 18 amino acids. CDR3 sequence: CASSGRQSTGLSSYEQYF. The CDR3 nucleotides read TGTGCCAGCAGCGGTAGACAATCCACAGGGTTGAGCTCCTACGAGCAGTACTTC.